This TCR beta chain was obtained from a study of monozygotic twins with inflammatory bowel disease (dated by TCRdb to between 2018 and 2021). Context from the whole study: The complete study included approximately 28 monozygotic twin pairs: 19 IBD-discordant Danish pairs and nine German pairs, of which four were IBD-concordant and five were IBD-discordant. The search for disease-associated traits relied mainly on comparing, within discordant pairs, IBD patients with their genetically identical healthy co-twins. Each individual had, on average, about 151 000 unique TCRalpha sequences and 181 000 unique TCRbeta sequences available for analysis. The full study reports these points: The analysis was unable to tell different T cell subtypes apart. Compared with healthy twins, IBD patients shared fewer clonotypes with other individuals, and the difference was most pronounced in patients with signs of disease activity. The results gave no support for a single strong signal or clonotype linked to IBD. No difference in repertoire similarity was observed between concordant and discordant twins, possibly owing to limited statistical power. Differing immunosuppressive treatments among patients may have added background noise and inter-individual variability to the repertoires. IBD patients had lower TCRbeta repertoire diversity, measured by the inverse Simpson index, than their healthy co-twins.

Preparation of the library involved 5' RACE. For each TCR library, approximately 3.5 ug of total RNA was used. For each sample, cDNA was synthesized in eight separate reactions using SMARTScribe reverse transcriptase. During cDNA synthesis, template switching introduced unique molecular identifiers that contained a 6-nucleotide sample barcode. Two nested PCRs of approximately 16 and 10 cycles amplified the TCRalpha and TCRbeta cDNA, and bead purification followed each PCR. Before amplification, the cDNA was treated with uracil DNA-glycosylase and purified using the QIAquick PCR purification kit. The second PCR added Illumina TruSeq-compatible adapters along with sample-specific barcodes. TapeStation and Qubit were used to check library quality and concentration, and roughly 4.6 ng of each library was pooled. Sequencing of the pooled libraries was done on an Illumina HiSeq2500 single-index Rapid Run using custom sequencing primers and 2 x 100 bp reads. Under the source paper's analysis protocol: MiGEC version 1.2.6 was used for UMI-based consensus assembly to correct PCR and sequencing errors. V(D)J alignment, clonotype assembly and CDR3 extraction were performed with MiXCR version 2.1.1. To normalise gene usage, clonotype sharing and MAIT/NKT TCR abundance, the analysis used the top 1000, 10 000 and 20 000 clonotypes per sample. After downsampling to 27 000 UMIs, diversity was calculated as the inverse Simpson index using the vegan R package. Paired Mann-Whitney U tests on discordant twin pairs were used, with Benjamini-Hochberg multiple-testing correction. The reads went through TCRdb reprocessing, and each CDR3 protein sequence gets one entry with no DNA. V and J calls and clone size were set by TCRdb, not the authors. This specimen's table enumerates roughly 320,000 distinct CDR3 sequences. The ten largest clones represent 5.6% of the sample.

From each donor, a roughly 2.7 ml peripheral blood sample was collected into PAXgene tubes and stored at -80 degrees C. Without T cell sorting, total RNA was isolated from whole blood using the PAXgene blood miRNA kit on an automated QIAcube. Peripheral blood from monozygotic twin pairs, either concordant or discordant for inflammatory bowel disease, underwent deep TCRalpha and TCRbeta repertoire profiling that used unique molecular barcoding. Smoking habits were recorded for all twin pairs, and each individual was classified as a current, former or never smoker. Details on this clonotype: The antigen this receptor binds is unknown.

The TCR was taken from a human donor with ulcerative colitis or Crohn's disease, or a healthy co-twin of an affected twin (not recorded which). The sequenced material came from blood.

The CDR3 region has the sequence CASQEGETQYF. The rearranged chain carries TRBV10-2 and TRBJ2-5. CDR3 length: 11 amino acids, cysteine to phenylalanine. No DNA accompanies this entry. Per the germline V gene, WSHSY is the CDR1 and SAAADI is the CDR2.